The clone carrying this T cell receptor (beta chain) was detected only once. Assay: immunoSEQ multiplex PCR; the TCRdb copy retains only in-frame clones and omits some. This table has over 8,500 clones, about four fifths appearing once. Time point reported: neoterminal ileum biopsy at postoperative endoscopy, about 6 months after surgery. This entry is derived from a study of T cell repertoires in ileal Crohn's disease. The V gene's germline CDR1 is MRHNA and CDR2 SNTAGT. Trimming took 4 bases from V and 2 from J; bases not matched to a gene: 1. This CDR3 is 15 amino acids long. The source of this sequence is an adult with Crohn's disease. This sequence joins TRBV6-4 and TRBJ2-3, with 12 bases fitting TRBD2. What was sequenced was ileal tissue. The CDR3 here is CASSASGGATDTQYF. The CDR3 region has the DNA TGTGCCAGCAGTGCTAGCGGGGGGGCCACAGATACGCAGTATTTT.